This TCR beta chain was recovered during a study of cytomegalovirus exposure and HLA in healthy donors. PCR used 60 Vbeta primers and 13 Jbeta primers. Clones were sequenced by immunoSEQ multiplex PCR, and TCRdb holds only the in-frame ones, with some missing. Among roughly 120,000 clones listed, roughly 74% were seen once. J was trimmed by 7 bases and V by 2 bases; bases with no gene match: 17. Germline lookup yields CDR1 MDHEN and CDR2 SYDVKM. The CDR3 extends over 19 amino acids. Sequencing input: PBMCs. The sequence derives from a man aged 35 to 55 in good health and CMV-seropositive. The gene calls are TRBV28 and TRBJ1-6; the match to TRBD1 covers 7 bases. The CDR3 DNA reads TGTGCCAGCAGTTTAAGTTCCAGGACAGGAGCACCCATGAATTCACCCCTCCACTTT. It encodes CASSLSSRTGAPMNSPLHF.